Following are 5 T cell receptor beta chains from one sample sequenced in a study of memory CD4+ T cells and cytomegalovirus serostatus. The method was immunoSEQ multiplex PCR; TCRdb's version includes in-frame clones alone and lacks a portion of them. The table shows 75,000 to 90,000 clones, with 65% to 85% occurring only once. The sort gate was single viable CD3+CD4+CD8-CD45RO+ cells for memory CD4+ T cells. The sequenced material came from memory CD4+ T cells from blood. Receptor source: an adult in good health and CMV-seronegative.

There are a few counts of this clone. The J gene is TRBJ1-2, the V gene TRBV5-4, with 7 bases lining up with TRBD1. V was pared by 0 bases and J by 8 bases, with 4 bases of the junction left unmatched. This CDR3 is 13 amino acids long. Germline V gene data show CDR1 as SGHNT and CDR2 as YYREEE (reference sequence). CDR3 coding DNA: TGTGCCAGCAGCTTGGAGAGGGGGCGCGGCTACACCTTC. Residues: CASSLERGRGYTF.

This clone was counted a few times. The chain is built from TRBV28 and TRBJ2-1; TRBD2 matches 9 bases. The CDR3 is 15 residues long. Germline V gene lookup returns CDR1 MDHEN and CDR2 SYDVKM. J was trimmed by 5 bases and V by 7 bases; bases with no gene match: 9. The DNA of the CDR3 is TGTGCCAGCACCCACTCGCTAGCGGGGCACAATGAGCAGTTCTTC. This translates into CASTHSLAGHNEQFF.

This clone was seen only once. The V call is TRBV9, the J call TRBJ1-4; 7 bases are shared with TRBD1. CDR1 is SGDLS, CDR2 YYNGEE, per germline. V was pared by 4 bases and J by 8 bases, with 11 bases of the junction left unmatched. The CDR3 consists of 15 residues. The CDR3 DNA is TGTGCCAGCAGCTTTCGAGGGGGCTTGGGAGAAAAACTGTTTTTT. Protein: CASSFRGGLGEKLFF.

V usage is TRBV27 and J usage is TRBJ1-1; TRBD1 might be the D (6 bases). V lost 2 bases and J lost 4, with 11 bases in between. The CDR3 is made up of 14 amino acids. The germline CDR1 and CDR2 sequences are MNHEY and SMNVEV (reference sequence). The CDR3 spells CASSLGGGRTEAFF. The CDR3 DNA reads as TGTGCCAGCAGTTTAGGGGGGGGCCGCACTGAAGCTTTCTTT.

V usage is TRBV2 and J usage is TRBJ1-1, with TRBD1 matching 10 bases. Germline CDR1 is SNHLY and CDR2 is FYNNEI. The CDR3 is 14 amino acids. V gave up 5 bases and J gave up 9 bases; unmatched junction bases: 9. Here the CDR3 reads CASSSTTGGFKAFF. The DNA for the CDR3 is TGTGCCAGCAGTTCGACGACAGGGGGCTTCAAAGCTTTCTTT.